This T cell receptor beta chain was documented in a study of vaccination and CD4 T cells after COVID-19. About the research overall: Once diagnosed, patients had post-COVID samples drawn a median approximately 93 days later (range 35 to 161). Blood was drawn a median around 74 days post second dose, range 14 to 241. Overlapping spike peptides from SARS-CoV-2, HCoV-NL63, HCoV-OC43 and HCoV-229E served to stimulate the cells.

This clonotype has just a few counts. Its antigen is not identified. Germline CDR1 and CDR2: SNHLY and FYNNEI. Germline trimming cut 7 bases from V and 6 bases from J; bases unmatched to any gene: 20. The CDR3 totals 17 residues. At the Johns Hopkins FTIC core, DNA taken from cultured CD4+ T cells was sequenced by way of the Oncomine TCR Beta short-read assay. TCRdb redid the calling of the PCR reads with MiXCR, one entry per CDR3 protein. The table lists fewer than 15,000 distinct CDR3 sequences, over 45% of them singletons. The treatment is: roughly 10-day PBMC culture with coronavirus spike peptide pools or control peptides (ViraFEST assay). Medium was half-exchanged with fresh IL-2 medium on days 3 and 7.

The origin of this receptor is a human donor who had recovered from COVID-19. The sequenced material came from CD4+ T cells from blood, cultured in vitro. V and J are TRBV2 and TRBJ2-5; 7 nucleotides line up with TRBD1. CDR3 bases: TGTGCCAGCATACCCCTGAGACGAGGGGGCACCGGAAAGACCCAGTACTTC. Translation gives CASIPLRRGGTGKTQYF.